This T cell receptor beta chain derives from a study of blood T cell repertoires in COVID-19. Study-wide background: Whether acute or convalescent, the COVID-19 samples came from the United States, Italy and Spain. The cDNA or gDNA used as material had been derived from T cells, B-cell-depleted T cells, or PBMCs.

In the authors' workflow: Reference gene primer amplification gave nucleated cell count estimates. The method was immunoSEQ multiplex PCR; TCRdb's version includes in-frame clones alone and lacks a portion of them. The DNA was the basis for D and trimming; V, J and clone size are from that table. Of 150,000 or so clones listed, roughly 90% are singletons. Germline trimming cut 0 bases from V and 7 bases from J; bases unmatched to any gene: 4. CDR1 and CDR2 (germline): GTSNPN, SVGIG (reference sequence). This CDR3 contains 14 residues. V gene TRBV30 combines with J gene TRBJ1-5; 9 bases are a match to TRBD1. Source material: peripheral blood. The receptor's source is a man aged 60 to 75 with active or convalescent COVID-19. CDR3 residues: CAWSVDRGAQPQHF. The CDR3 nucleotides read TGTGCCTGGAGTGTTGACAGGGGGGCCCAGCCCCAGCATTTT.